This entry describes one T cell receptor (beta chain). Its antigen remains unidentified. Attachment of unique molecular identifiers to individual cDNA molecules was performed. MiXCR, applied by TCRdb to the 5' RACE reads, yields one record per CDR3 protein. The top ten hold 5.5% to 7.5% of the sample, which has 55,000 to 65,000 distinct CDR3 sequences, more than 9% seen once. The data were taken from a study of early T cells in non-severe SARS-CoV-2 infection. In the study overall: Chains were not paired, and sequencing was done on bulk RNA from unsorted whole blood. Study findings and constraints: Lookups in VDJdb leaned toward anti-spike CD8 responses and missed private and CD4 specificities.

V lost 6 bases and J lost 6; bases outside the gene matches: 10. The CDR3 sequence is 15 residues long. The receptor comes from an adult who was a healthcare worker with PCR-confirmed SARS-CoV-2 infection or an uninfected control (not recorded which). The gene calls are TRBV12-3 or TRBV12-4 and TRBJ2-7; 11 positions agree with TRBD1. Source material: whole blood. This CDR3 is CASSPPGQGVSEQYF. Here the CDR3 DNA reads TGTGCCAGCAGCCCTCCGGGACAGGGGGTCAGCGAGCAGTACTTC.